The entry below describes one TCR beta chain. Its cognate antigen has yet to be identified. Base qualities are not provided; no much larger clone lies one nucleotide away. This record comes from a study of CD8+ T cells in alopecia areata (dated by TCRdb to the late 2010s). In terms of the full investigation: Treated patients were enrolled in an open-label pilot trial of oral tofacitinib, 5 to 10 mg twice daily, for moderate-to-severe alopecia areata. Tofacitinib was administered for 6 to 18 months, and 6 months of follow-up off drug were then conducted to assess delayed response and recurrence. The SALT score, which quantifies the percentage of affected scalp surface area, was used to measure disease severity in treated patients. To study T cell clonal expansion in alopecia areata, the researchers applied high-throughput TCRbeta sequencing to both the C3H/HeJ mouse model and human patients. Human TCRbeta sequencing covered scalp tissue and sorted CD4+ and CD8+ peripheral blood T cells from patchy and totalis/universalis alopecia areata patients and healthy controls. Patients on tofacitinib were biopsied at baseline and after 4 and 24 weeks of treatment, and several of the patients also had a later scalp biopsy. Scalp clonality was compared among normal scalp (n=4), patchy alopecia areata scalp (n=8), and alopecia totalis/universalis scalp (n=8). The RNA source kit depended on sample type: the PAXgene miRNA kit for fixed scalp, the miRNeasy kit for PBMCs, and the RNeasy kit for mouse skin. TCRbeta CDR3 regions were amplified by immunoSEQ multiplex PCR using 35 Vbeta forward and 13 Jbeta reverse primers.

The full study reports these points: TCR sequences shared between patients were less clear than in mice, possibly partly because of HLA diversity in the patient population. Because the treated cohort was small and had only one nonresponder, larger studies are needed to examine links between baseline CD8+ expansion and response. With tofacitinib, both scalp clonality and the number of expanded CD8+ clones among the top 100 scalp clones went down significantly. During tofacitinib treatment, many expanded lesional clones remained in scalp and blood, and this persistence may partly explain relapse after treatment is stopped. Compared with normal scalp, lesional scalp had higher clonality and more expanded CD8+ clones, particularly in alopecia totalis/universalis, a pattern that suggests antigenic drive. Resident alphabeta T cells in normal human skin are also sequenced, complicating scalp TCR repertoire analysis, unlike mouse skin dominated by gammadelta T cells.

The intended sense of this specimen's time point label: about 4 weeks on oral tofacitinib. The sample's treatment or condition label, in plain terms: oral pan-JAK inhibitor, 5-10 mg twice daily. Lesional scalp punch biopsies and peripheral blood were obtained from alopecia areata patients. PBMCs were separated by density centrifugation and stained for CD3, CD4 and CD8, after which CD4+ and CD8+ T cells were sorted on a FACSAria. Library preparation used the immunoSEQ multiplex PCR assay. To provide template for TCR sequencing, every sample had RNA extracted and reverse transcribed into cDNA. SuperScript III was used to make first-strand cDNA, primed with a 2:1 mix of oligo-dT and random hexamers. A synthetic immune receptor repertoire was used to measure amplification bias, and any remaining bias was corrected computationally. The paper's data handling went like this. Raw reads were preprocessed for error removal, and CDR3 was defined according to IMGT conventions as running from the conserved cysteine to phenylalanine. Clonality was computed as 1 minus the Shannon entropy, with the entropy normalized by log2 of the number of productive unique TCRs. Whether each scalp clone was CD4 or CD8 was inferred by checking scalp TCRbeta sequences against the CD4 and CD8 repertoires from sorted blood. TCRdb carries this immuneACCESS record with in-frame sequences only. Its versions omit some clonotypes, under half of them owing to an unresolved V gene in the studies checked, with the rest unexplained. V, J and clone size are those of that table, while D and trimming were read from the DNA. Within this sample are about 140,000 clones, with approximately 90% of them counted one time only. Less than 15% of the sample is held by the ten biggest clonotypes.

V is cut by 9 bases and J by 0 bases, and the space between the germline ends is 11 bases. Measured from the cysteine to the phenylalanine, the CDR3 is 13 residues long. CDR3 DNA is the only sequence kept; it has 39 bases, read in frame from the first base. According to the germline V gene (reference sequence), CDR1 reads LNHNV and CDR2 reads YYDKDF. The receptor's source is a human donor with alopecia areata. The chain employs TRBV15 and TRBJ1-1; no D gene can be assigned with confidence. Specimen: CD8+ T cells sorted from blood, collected at week 4, from a patient treated with tofacitinib. The sequenced DNA is TGTGCCACTAGCTCGGGGATGAACACTGAAGCTTTCTTT. It is translated as CATSSGMNTEAFF.